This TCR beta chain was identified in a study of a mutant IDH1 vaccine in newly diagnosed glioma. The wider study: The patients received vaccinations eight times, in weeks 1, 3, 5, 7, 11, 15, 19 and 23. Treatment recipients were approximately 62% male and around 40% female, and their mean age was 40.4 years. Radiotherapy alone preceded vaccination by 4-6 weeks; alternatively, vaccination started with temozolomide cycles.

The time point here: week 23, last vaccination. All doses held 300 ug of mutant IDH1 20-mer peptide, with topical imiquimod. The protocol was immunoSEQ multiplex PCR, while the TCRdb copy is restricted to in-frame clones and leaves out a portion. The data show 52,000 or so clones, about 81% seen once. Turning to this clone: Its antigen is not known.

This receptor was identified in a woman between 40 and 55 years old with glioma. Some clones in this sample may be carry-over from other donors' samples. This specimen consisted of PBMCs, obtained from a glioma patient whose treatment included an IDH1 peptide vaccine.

In DNA, the CDR3 is TGTGCCATCAGTGAGTCGGTATTAGTCGGTGGCTACACCTTC. This sequence encodes CAISESVLVGGYTF. V is TRBV10-3 and J is TRBJ1-2; D is uncertain. Trimming stripped 0 bases from V and 7 bases from J, with 12 bases between. The germline V gene encodes CDR1 ENHRY and CDR2 SYGVKD. This CDR3 region has 14 residues.